This TCR beta chain was captured by sequencing in a study of blood T cell repertoires in COVID-19. On the study more broadly: Acute-phase and convalescent COVID-19 samples originated in the United States, Italy and Spain.

Participants spanned ages about 18 to 100 years and resided in about two dozen US areas. CDR3 length: 11 amino acids. Trimming removed 5 bases from V and 3 bases from J, with 2 bases in between. In the authors' methods: Amplification from reference gene primers served as the basis for estimated nucleated cell counts. TCRdb's copy holds only in-frame clones and misses some; the assay was immunoSEQ multiplex PCR. V, J and clone size are those of that table, while D and trimming were read from the DNA. This table has roughly 190,000 clones, roughly 82% appearing once. The chain couples TRBV12-3 or TRBV12-4 to TRBJ2-1; D is unresolved. The receptor's source is a woman aged 55-70 years with acute COVID-19. The source material was PBMCs or T cells enriched from blood (not recorded which). Written as DNA, the CDR3 is TGTGCCAGCAGTCGCTACAATGAGCAGTTCTTC. This gives the protein CASSRYNEQFF.